Below, 25 T cell receptor beta chains from the same sample are listed, as sequenced in a study of T cell responses to AZD1222 COVID-19 vaccine (dated by TCRdb to the early 2020s). Libraries were constructed by the immunoSEQ multiplex PCR assay. TCRdb re-hosts the immuneACCESS table, in-frame sequences only. Its copies lack some clones; in the studies checked, an unresolved V gene accounts for under half of them, and the cause for the rest is not known. The sample data list more than 85,000 clones, and 88% of these were observed just once. The ten largest clonotypes hold roughly 15% of the sample. Per the publication, the time point label means: about 28 days (+/-7) after the second vaccine dose. Material: peripheral blood, obtained 28 days after the second AZD1222 dose. These receptors all come from an adult who received the AZD1222 COVID-19 vaccine.

The gene calls are TRBV30 and TRBJ2-5; D gene unclear. Germline CDR1 is GTSNPN and CDR2 is SVGIG (reference sequence). V lost 0 bases to trimming and J lost 5 bases, with 7 bases between them. The CDR3 extends over 12 amino acids. For the CDR3, the DNA is TGTGCCTGGAGTGTATCCCGGGAGACCCAGTACTTC. It translates to CAWSVSRETQYF.

The V call is TRBV7-6, the J call TRBJ1-6; 10 bases are a match to TRBD1. Trimming removed 0 bases from V and 7 bases from J; junction bases left unmatched: 9. The germline V gene encodes CDR1 SGHVS and CDR2 FNYEAQ. This CDR3 spans 18 amino acids. The CDR3 protein is CASSLAPGQGSGNSPLHF. CDR3 nucleotide sequence: TGTGCCAGCAGCTTAGCTCCGGGACAGGGGAGCGGGAATTCACCCCTCCACTTT. Full variable domain (rest looked up from reference TRBV7-6 and TRBJ1-6): GAGVSQSPRYKVTKRGQDVALRCDPISGHVSLYWYRQALGQGPEFLTYFNYEAQQDKSGLPNDRFSAERPEGSISTLTIQRTEQRDSAMYRCASSLAPGQGSGNSPLHFGNGTRLTVT.

V is TRBV27 and J is TRBJ1-1; D gene uncertain. This CDR3 is built from 21 residues. Trimming pared 0 bases from V and 1 base from J, leaving 27 bases between. In germline, CDR1 is MNHEY, CDR2 SMNVEV (reference sequence). The CDR3 protein is CASSLSPFDTIIWGENTEAFF. The CDR3 region has the DNA TGTGCCAGCAGTTTATCACCCTTCGACACTATCATATGGGGTGAGAACACTGAAGCTTTCTTT.

The chain has TRBV15 and TRBJ1-6; maybe TRBD1 (6 bases). Trimming cost V 0 bases and J 4 bases, with 13 bases left between them. Germline-derived CDR1 and CDR2 are LNHNV and YYDKDF (reference sequence). The CDR3 length is 17 residues. CDR3 sequence: CATSRDTGTTYNSPLHF. The CDR3 nucleotides read TGTGCCACCAGCAGAGATACCGGGACAACATATAATTCACCCCTCCACTTT. Variable domain in full (rest from reference TRBV15 and TRBJ1-6): DAMVIQNPRYQVTQFGKPVTLSCSQTLNHNVMYWYQQKSSQAPKLLFHYYDKDFNNEADTPDNFQSRRPNTSFCFLDIRSPGLGDTAMYLCATSRDTGTTYNSPLHFGNGTRLTVT.

V is TRBV27 and J is TRBJ1-6, with D uncertain. Trimming shortened V by 5 bases and J by 16 bases, and 18 bases separated the two germline ends. CDR1 is MNHEY and CDR2 is SMNVEV in the germline V gene (reference sequence). The CDR3 has 13 amino acids. The CDR3: CASSTDSTARLHF. CDR3 bases: TGTGCCAGCAGTACGGACTCAACCGCCCGGCTCCACTTT.

This chain's CDR3 is CASSPNNNEGYTF. CDR3 DNA: TGTGCCAGCTCACCGAATAATAACGAGGGCTACACCTTC. The chain employs TRBV18 and TRBJ1-2; D gene ambiguous. The V gene lost 3 bases and the J gene lost 8 bases, with 13 bases spanning the gap. The CDR3 totals 13 residues. CDR1 is KGHSH and CDR2 is LQKENI in the germline V gene.

This chain connects TRBV19 to TRBJ1-5; possibly TRBD1 for D (6 bases). V was trimmed by 1 base and J by 6 bases, leaving 19 bases between them. CDR1 LNHDA and CDR2 SQIVND come from the germline V gene (reference sequence). The CDR3 totals 17 residues. This chain's CDR3 is CASSIGGFAAGVQPQHF. CDR3 coding DNA: TGTGCCAGTAGTATAGGCGGTTTTGCGGCAGGGGTTCAGCCCCAGCATTTT.

The gene calls are TRBV6-5 and TRBJ2-5; 12 nucleotides match TRBD2. The CDR3 extends over 14 amino acids. Trimming took 5 bases from V and 5 from J; bases not matched to a gene: 3. Germline V gene data show CDR1 as MNHEY and CDR2 as SVGAGI. This CDR3 reads CASSPLAGGETQYF. In DNA, the CDR3 is TGTGCCAGCAGTCCACTAGCGGGAGGTGAGACCCAGTACTTC.

The V and J genes are TRBV7-3 and TRBJ2-2; D tentatively reads TRBD1 or TRBD2 (5 bases each). Per the germline V gene, CDR1 is SGHTA and CDR2 is FQGTGA. Trimming stripped 5 bases from V and 2 bases from J, with 18 bases between. CDR3 size: 17 residues. The CDR3 loop reads CASSPAIGGANTGELFF. CDR3 in DNA: TGTGCCAGCAGCCCCGCTATTGGGGGAGCAAACACCGGGGAGCTGTTTTTT.

This clone came up a few times. This chain joins TRBV9 and TRBJ1-6; 7 nucleotides agree with TRBD1. Germline V CDR1 and CDR2: SGDLS, YYNGEE. V lost 2 bases and J lost 7; bases outside the gene matches: 6. The CDR3 loop spans 15 amino acids. This CDR3 is CASSVTGTENSPLHF. CDR3 DNA: TGTGCCAGCAGCGTTACCGGGACAGAGAATTCACCCCTCCACTTT.

V and J are TRBV3-1 (or the pseudogene TRBV3-2) and TRBJ2-5; 8 positions agree with TRBD1. The CDR3 length is 16 residues. CDR1 LGHDT and CDR2 YNNKEL come from the germline V gene (reference sequence). The junction had 13 bases not matched to a gene; V was cut back by 5 bases and J by 5 bases. CDR3 sequence reads: CASSVWTGSGEETQYF. The CDR3 DNA sequence: TGTGCCAGCAGCGTTTGGACAGGGTCGGGTGAGGAGACCCAGTACTTC.

The rearrangement links TRBV10-2 to TRBJ2-5, with D possibly TRBD2 on 7 matching bases. V gave up 7 bases and J gave up 4 bases, with 13 bases separating them. The length of the CDR3 is 13 residues. CDR1 is WSHSY and CDR2 is SAAADI in the germline V gene. CDR3 loop: CASTGGGGETQYF. In nucleotides, the CDR3 is TGCGCCAGCACCGGGGGAGGGGGAGAGACCCAGTACTTC.

V and J are TRBV6-5 and TRBJ2-1, with 8 bases that match TRBD2. V was clipped by 6 bases and J by 0 bases; unmatched bases: 1. This CDR3 has 14 residues. CDR1 is MNHEY and CDR2 is SVGAGI in the germline V gene. The CDR3 reads CASRTSDSYNEQFF. The CDR3 DNA is TGTGCCAGCAGGACTAGCGACTCCTACAATGAGCAGTTCTTC.

V usage is TRBV18 and J usage is TRBJ1-3; unclear D gene. This CDR3 region has 14 residues. The germline V and J ends were trimmed by 0 bases and 8 bases, with 11 bases remaining between them. Germline values: CDR1 KGHSH, CDR2 LQKENI. The DNA for the CDR3 is TGTGCCAGCTCACCACCCGCGCAGGTGGACACCATATATTTT. Its protein product is CASSPPAQVDTIYF.

The V gene is TRBV7-9, the J gene TRBJ1-1, with TRBD1 matching over 7 bases. The V gene's germline CDR1 is SEHNR and CDR2 FQNEAQ (reference sequence). V lost 5 bases and J lost 4; bases outside the gene matches: 13. The CDR3 spans 16 residues. CDR3 nucleotide sequence: TGTGCCAGCAGCCTTCCGACAGGGATCAGCGGCACTGAAGCTTTCTTT. Protein: CASSLPTGISGTEAFF. The full variable domain, with the rest looked up from reference TRBV7-9 and TRBJ1-1, is DTGVSQNPRHKITKRGQNVTFRCDPISEHNRLYWYRQTLGQGPEFLTYFQNEAQLEKSRLLSDRFSAERPKGSFSTLEIQRTEQGDSAMYLCASSLPTGISGTEAFFGQGTRLTVV.

This clone has a single count. The CDR3 DNA follows: TGTGCCAGCAGCCCCCCCACAGGGTTGGACACTGAAGCTTTCTTT. Translating gives CASSPPTGLDTEAFF. V and J are TRBV5-4 and TRBJ1-1, with TRBD1 as a possible D gene (6 bases). Germline CDR1 SGHNT, CDR2 YYREEE (reference sequence). The CDR3 covers 15 residues. Trimming removed 4 bases from V and 3 bases from J, with 16 bases in between.

The rearrangement links TRBV11-2 to TRBJ2-7; D not certain. The length of the CDR3 is 14 residues. V was pared by 1 base and J by 4 bases, with 11 bases between. Germline values: CDR1 SGHAT, CDR2 FQNNGV. CDR3 sequence (DNA): TGTGCCAGCAGCTTAGTAACTCACCTATACGAGCAGTACTTC. Translation: CASSLVTHLYEQYF.

This clone appeared a single time. The chain combines TRBV28 with TRBJ2-1; TRBD2 matches at 10 bases. Germline values: CDR1 MDHEN, CDR2 SYDVKM. J gave up 9 bases and V 4 bases, and 24 bases lay outside the gene matches. CDR3 length equals 20 residues. The CDR3, as DNA: TGTGCCAGCAGTTCGATCCCGGGACTAGCGCGAGAGGCCCGAAGTAGTGAGCAGTTCTTC. Its translation is CASSSIPGLAREARSSEQFF.

The V and J genes are TRBV21-1 and TRBJ2-7; TRBD2, as called in the table, went unchecked against the DNA. TRBV21-1 is a recognized pseudogene. There are 14 residues in the CDR3. CDR3 nucleotide sequence: TGTGCCAGCAGCAAACAGGCGGGGAACTACGAGCAGTACTTC. Amino acids: CASSKQAGNYEQYF.

The V and J genes are TRBV14 and TRBJ2-1; 10 bases are a match to TRBD2. With 4 bases clipped from V and 2 bases from J, the junction kept 5 bases outside the gene matches. The CDR3 consists of 16 residues. Germline CDR1 is SGHDN and CDR2 is FVKESK. The CDR3 region has the DNA TGTGCCAGCAGCCCAGCGGGAGGGCCCCCCTACAATGAGCAGTTCTTC. Its protein is CASSPAGGPPYNEQFF.

The rearrangement links TRBV2 to TRBJ2-5; the match to TRBD1 covers 10 bases. CDR1 is SNHLY, CDR2 FYNNEI, per germline. CDR3 length: 16 amino acids. V dropped 2 bases and J dropped 6; count of bases not matched to a gene: 9. Here the CDR3 reads CASSELGTGVRKTQYF. CDR3 nucleotide sequence: TGTGCCAGCAGTGAACTGGGGACAGGGGTTCGCAAGACCCAGTACTTC.

The rearrangement uses TRBV18 and TRBJ2-7, with D tentatively TRBD1 or TRBD2 (5 bases each). Germline V gives CDR1 KGHSH, CDR2 LQKENI. The CDR3 spans 12 residues. Trimming removed 3 bases from V and 2 bases from J, with 5 bases in between. This CDR3 is CASSPGAYEQYF. The CDR3 region has the DNA TGTGCCAGCTCACCGGGGGCCTACGAGCAGTACTTC. Filled out from reference TRBV18 and TRBJ2-7, the complete variable domain reads NAGVMQNPRHLVRRRGQEARLRCSPMKGHSHVYWYRQLPEEGLKFMVYLQKENIIDESGMPKERFSAEFPKEGPSILRIQQVVRGDSAAYFCASSPGAYEQYFGPGTRLTVT.

For this clone: A junction boundary mismatches the germline segment, possibly from a read error. This chain links TRBV5-1 with TRBJ1-2; no reliable D call. The CDR3 length is 11 residues. The V gene's germline CDR1 is SGHRS and CDR2 YFSETQ. The CDR3 DNA reads as TGCGCCAGCAGCTTGGTGGCAGCAATTGCCTTC. Its translation: CASSLVAAIAF. The full variable domain, rest sourced from reference TRBV5-1 and TRBJ1-2, is KAGVTQTPRYLIKTRGQQVTLSCSPISGHRSVSWYQQTPGQGLQFLFEYFSETQRNKGNFPGRFSGRQFSNSRSEMNVSTLELGDSALYLCASSLVAAIAFGSGTRLTVV.

This clone was recorded only once. The CDR3 sequence: CAWSGGPLFGYTF. In DNA form, the CDR3 reads TGTGCCTGGAGTGGGGGCCCCCTGTTCGGCTACACCTTC. The V and J genes are TRBV30 and TRBJ1-2; possible D gene TRBD1, 5 bases. Germline lookup yields CDR1 GTSNPN and CDR2 SVGIG (reference sequence). Trimming stripped 1 base from V and 8 bases from J, with 14 bases between. This CDR3 has 13 amino acids.

The genes are TRBV5-1 and TRBJ1-3; no reliable D call. This CDR3 spans 15 amino acids. The V gene's germline CDR1 is SGHRS and CDR2 YFSETQ. Trimming stripped 4 bases from V and 1 base from J, with 12 bases between. CDR3 sequence reads: CASSPVSPSGNTIYF. The CDR3 DNA sequence: TGCGCCAGCAGCCCCGTTTCGCCGTCTGGAAACACCATATATTTT.